The 2 T cell receptor beta chains presented below share a single source sample, sequenced in a study of blood T cell repertoires in COVID-19. Using immunoSEQ multiplex PCR, the repertoire was profiled, and TCRdb retains in-frame clones only, with some absent. The table has 60,000 or so clones, 82% seen once. Sequenced material: peripheral blood. The receptor set was obtained from a man aged 55 to 70 with acute or convalescent COVID-19.

CDR3 DNA sequence: TGTGCCAGTAGTCCCGCCCACACCATCTCCTACGAGCAGTACTTC. Translated, it gives CASSPAHTISYEQYF. V is TRBV19 and J is TRBJ2-7; D uncertain. V was cut by 5 bases and J by 0 bases, with 14 bases left in between. Germline V gives CDR1 LNHDA, CDR2 SQIVND (reference sequence). The CDR3 sequence is 15 residues long.

The chain is built from TRBV18 and TRBJ1-6; D gene unclear. The CDR3 is 15 amino acids. Germline values: CDR1 KGHSH, CDR2 LQKENI. The V end lost 2 bases, the J end lost 13 bases, and 18 bases lay between the germline ends. CDR3 residues: CASSPGADGSLPLHF. The CDR3 DNA sequence: TGTGCCAGCTCACCAGGAGCGGACGGTAGTTTGCCCCTCCACTTT.